The rows below give T cell receptor beta chains drawn from one sample of a study of cytomegalovirus exposure and HLA in healthy donors. TCRdb keeps only in-frame clones here, not all; method: immunoSEQ multiplex PCR. The sample has 95,000 to 150,000 clones, and its top ten clones hold 2.5% to 3%. Sequenced: PBMCs. These receptors originate from a man aged 25 to 40 in good health and CMV-seronegative. Both conserved end residues are part of each CDR3. The order of the fields is J gene, D gene, V gene, CDR3 DNA, CDR3 protein. The D gene is left open where the match is weak.

>TRBJ1-5|NA|TRBV10-2
TGCGCCAGCAGTGAGATGAGACAGTTCCCCCAGCCCCAGCATTTT
CASSEMRQFPQPQHF
>TRBJ2-7|NA|TRBV6-6
TGTGCCAGCAGACCTACCGGGATCCTCGACGAGCAGTACTTC
CASRPTGILDEQYF
>TRBJ2-7|NA|TRBV7-9
TGTGCCAGCAGCCACCCAGGCCCCTACGAGCAGTACTTC
CASSHPGPYEQYF
>TRBJ2-7|NA|TRBV5-1
TGCGCCAGCAGCACCGAGGGGGTTGACGAGCAGTACTTC
CASSTEGVDEQYF
>TRBJ2-3|NA|TRBV7-9
TGTGCCAGCAGCTTAGACTGGGAATTATGGGGGCGCTCAGATACGCAGTATTTT
CASSLDWELWGRSDTQYF
>TRBJ2-3|TRBD2|TRBV6-1
TGTGCCAGCAGTGTAACCGGGACTAGCGGGCCAGATACGCAGTATTTT
CASSVTGTSGPDTQYF
>TRBJ1-6|NA|TRBV25-1
TGTGCCAGCAGTGTGAACAGGCGTAATTCACCCCTCCACTTT
CASSVNRRNSPLHF
>TRBJ2-3|NA|TRBV27
TGTGCCAGCAGTCAGCTCGCGGACTCGGGGAGCACAGATACGCAGTATTTT
CASSQLADSGSTDTQYF
>TRBJ2-3|NA|TRBV30
TGTGCCTGGAGTGTAGGGGTCCGCCGGAGGTATTTT
CAWSVGVRRRYF
>TRBJ2-5|NA|TRBV14
TGTGCCAGCAGCCAAGTACAGGTTGGGGAGACCCAGTACTTC
CASSQVQVGETQYF
>TRBJ2-5|TRBD2|TRBV6-1
TGTGCCAGCAGACTAGCGGGGGGAGAGACCCAGTACTTC
CASRLAGGETQYF
>TRBJ2-1|NA|TRBV7-8
TGTGCCAGCAGCTTAGTATCCAGGGCAGGCAATGAGCAGTTCTTC
CASSLVSRAGNEQFF
>TRBJ1-1|TRBD1|TRBV4-1
TGCGCCAGCAGCCATTACAGGGGGTTGAACACTGAAGCTTTCTTT
CASSHYRGLNTEAFF
>TRBJ1-2|NA|TRBV11-2
TGTGCCAGCAGCTTAGCCGGGGGGAGTCCGCGGGGCTACACCTTC
CASSLAGGSPRGYTF
>TRBJ1-6|TRBD1|TRBV5-3
TGTGCCAGAAGCCCCCAGGGGGAACGTAATTCACCCCTCCACTTT
CARSPQGERNSPLHF
>TRBJ2-1|NA|TRBV28
TGTGCCAGCAGTTCCTCGTTGGGGGGACTTCTCCACAATGAGCAGTTCTTC
CASSSSLGGLLHNEQFF
>TRBJ1-6|NA|TRBV5-1
TGCGCCAGCAGCTTGGAGCCCGGGAGGAATTCACCCCTCCACTTT
CASSLEPGRNSPLHF
>TRBJ2-7|NA|TRBV25-1
TGTGCCAGCAGTGGTCGACAGGCCAACTCCTACGAGCAGTACTTC
CASSGRQANSYEQYF
>TRBJ2-2|NA|TRBV7-9
TGTGCCAGCAGCGGGCAGGGGCCCGGGGAGCTGTTTTTT
CASSGQGPGELFF
>TRBJ1-1|TRBD1|TRBV27
TGTGCCAGCAGACGACAGGGAAAGGGCACTGAAGCTTTCTTT
CASRRQGKGTEAFF
>TRBJ2-1|NA|TRBV28
TGTGCCAGCGAAAGAAACGGAGGGCTAGCGTACAATGAGCAGTTCTTC
CASERNGGLAYNEQFF
>TRBJ2-7|TRBD2|TRBV19
TGTGCCAGTAGTATTCATGCAGCGGGAGAGTTGCGGGAGCAGTACTTC
CASSIHAAGELREQYF
>TRBJ2-3|TRBD2|TRBV15
TGTGCCACCAGCAGAGATATTAGCGGGAGATCCGCAGATACGCAGTATTTT
CATSRDISGRSADTQYF
>TRBJ2-1|TRBD1|TRBV10-3
TGTGCCATCAGGCGACAGGGGACCTACAATGAGCAGTTCTTC
CAIRRQGTYNEQFF
>TRBJ1-5|TRBD1|TRBV6-6
TGTGCCAGCAGTCTTCAGGGGGAAAATCAGCCCCAGCATTTT
CASSLQGENQPQHF
>TRBJ2-5|NA|TRBV7-9
TGTGCCAGCAGCTCTGTGTGGGCAGCCTTAAATTCTAAAGAGACCCAGTACTTC
CASSSVWAALNSKETQYF
>TRBJ1-3|NA|TRBV28
TGTGCCAGCAGCCCTCCCGGGTCCTTATCTTTCAGCTCTGGAAACACCATATATTTT
CASSPPGSLSFSSGNTIYF
>TRBJ2-5|TRBD1|TRBV27
TGTGCCAGCAGTTCGGGACAGGGGTCCCGAGAGACCCAGTACTTC
CASSSGQGSRETQYF
>TRBJ2-5|TRBD2|TRBV2
TGTGCCAGCAGTGAAAGAGCGGGAACCGTAGAGACCCAGTACTTC
CASSERAGTVETQYF
>TRBJ2-7|TRBD1|TRBV6-6
TGTGCCAGCAGTTACGACAGGGTCCGGGAGCAGTACTTC
CASSYDRVREQYF
>TRBJ1-1|NA|TRBV7-9
TGTGCCAGCAGCTTAGGACAGGCGAACACTGAAGCTTTCTTT
CASSLGQANTEAFF
>TRBJ2-7|TRBD2|TRBV4-3
TGCGCCAGCAGCCAACTGCCTAGCGGAACCTACGAGCAGTACTTC
CASSQLPSGTYEQYF
>TRBJ2-5|TRBD1|TRBV2
TGTGCCAGCATAAGTGAAGGGGGCAGGGGAAAAGAGACCCAGTACTTC
CASISEGGRGKETQYF
>TRBJ2-3|NA|TRBV29-1
TGCAGCGTGGAGGGGAATACTGGAGATACGCAGTATTTT
CSVEGNTGDTQYF
>TRBJ2-3|NA|TRBV11-2
TGTGCCAGCAGCTTAGACGTTATCACAGATACGCAGTATTTT
CASSLDVITDTQYF
>TRBJ2-7|NA|TRBV7-9
TGTGCCAGCAGCTCACCCGGCGGGGTCGAGCAGTACTTC
CASSSPGGVEQYF
>TRBJ1-5|NA|TRBV28
TGTGCCAGCAGTTTCCCGACATCGAATCAGCCCCAGCATTTT
CASSFPTSNQPQHF
>TRBJ1-2|TRBD1|TRBV27
TGTGCCAGCAGTCGGACAGGGGATGTCTATGGCTACACCTTC
CASSRTGDVYGYTF
>TRBJ1-5|TRBD1|TRBV28
TGTGCCAGCAGTGGGGGACAGGGGCGCAATCAGCCCCAGCATTTT
CASSGGQGRNQPQHF
>TRBJ1-5|TRBD1|TRBV28
TGTGCCAGCAGTCCCATCACCGGGACAGGGGAAGGTCAGCCCCAGCATTTT
CASSPITGTGEGQPQHF
>TRBJ2-6|NA|TRBV28
TGTGCCAGCATCTCGTCAGGGCACGGGGCCAACGTCCTGACTTTC
CASISSGHGANVLTF
>TRBJ1-1|NA|TRBV6-1
TGTGCCAGCAGTACCTTGGGGCAGGCGAACACTGAAGCTTTCTTT
CASSTLGQANTEAFF
>TRBJ2-3|NA|TRBV16
TGTGCCAGCAGTCGAGACACAGATACGCAGTATTTT
CASSRDTDTQYF
>TRBJ2-2|TRBD2|TRBV7-2
TGTGCCAGCAGAAAGGGACTAGCGGCCGGGGAGCTGTTTTTT
CASRKGLAAGELFF
>TRBJ1-1|TRBD1|TRBV19
TGTGCCAGTAGTACCCAATACAGGGGCACTGAAGCTTTCTTT
CASSTQYRGTEAFF
>TRBJ1-6|TRBD1|TRBV29-1
TGCAGCGCCCGGACAGGGGGATCACCCCTCCACTTT
CSARTGGSPLHF
>TRBJ1-2|NA|TRBV28
TGTGCCAGCAGTCCCGGGACATCGAACTATGGCTACACCTTC
CASSPGTSNYGYTF
>TRBJ2-3|NA|TRBV5-6
TGTGCCAGCAGCTTGGATAGAGCAGATACGCAGTATTTT
CASSLDRADTQYF
>TRBJ2-7|TRBD1|TRBV2
TGTGCCAGCAGCAAGACAGGGGCCTACGAGCAGTACTTC
CASSKTGAYEQYF
>TRBJ1-5|TRBD1|TRBV19
TGTGCCAGTAGCGTTACCGGGACAGGGGGACAGCCCCAGCATTTT
CASSVTGTGGQPQHF
>TRBJ2-1|NA|TRBV7-9
TGTGCCAGCAGCTTAGACCAAGGAGGAGCGCAGTTCTTC
CASSLDQGGAQFF